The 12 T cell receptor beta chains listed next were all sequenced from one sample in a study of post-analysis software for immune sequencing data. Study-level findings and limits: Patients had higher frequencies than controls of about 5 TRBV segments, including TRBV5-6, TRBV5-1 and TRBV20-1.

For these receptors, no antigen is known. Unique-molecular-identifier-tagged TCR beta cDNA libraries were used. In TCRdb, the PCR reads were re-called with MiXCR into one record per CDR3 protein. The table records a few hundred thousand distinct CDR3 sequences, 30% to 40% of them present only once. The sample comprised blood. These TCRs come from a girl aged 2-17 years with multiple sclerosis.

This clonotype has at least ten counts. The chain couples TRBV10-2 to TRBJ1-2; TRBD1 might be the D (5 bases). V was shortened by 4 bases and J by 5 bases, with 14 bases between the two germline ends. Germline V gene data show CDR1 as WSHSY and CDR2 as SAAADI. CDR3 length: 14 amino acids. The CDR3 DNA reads TGCGCCAGCAGTGCGGGACGAGGGGAATATGGCTACACCTTC. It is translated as CASSAGRGEYGYTF.

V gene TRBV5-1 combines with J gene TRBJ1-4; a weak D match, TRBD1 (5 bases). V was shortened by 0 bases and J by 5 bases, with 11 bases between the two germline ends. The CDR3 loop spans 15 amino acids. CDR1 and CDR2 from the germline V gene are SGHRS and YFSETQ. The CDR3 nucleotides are TGCGCCAGCAGCTTGGATTCGGGACTCAATGAAAAACTGTTTTTT. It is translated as CASSLDSGLNEKLFF.

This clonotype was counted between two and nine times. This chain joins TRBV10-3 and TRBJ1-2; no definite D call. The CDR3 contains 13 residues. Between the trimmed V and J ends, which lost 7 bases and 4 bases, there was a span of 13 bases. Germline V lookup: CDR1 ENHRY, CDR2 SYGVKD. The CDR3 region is CAIKDPFSYGYTF. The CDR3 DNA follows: TGTGCCATCAAGGACCCGTTCTCCTATGGCTACACCTTC.

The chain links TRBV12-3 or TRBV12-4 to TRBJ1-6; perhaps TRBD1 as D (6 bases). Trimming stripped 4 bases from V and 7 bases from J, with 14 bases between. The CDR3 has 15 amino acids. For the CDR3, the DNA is TGTGCCAGCAGTTCCGACAGGATAGAAAATTCACCCCTCCACTTT. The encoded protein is CASSSDRIENSPLHF.

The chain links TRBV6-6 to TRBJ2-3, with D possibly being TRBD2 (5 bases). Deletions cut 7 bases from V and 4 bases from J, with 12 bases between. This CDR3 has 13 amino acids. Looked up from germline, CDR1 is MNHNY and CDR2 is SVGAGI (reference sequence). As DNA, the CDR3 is TGTGCCAGCACGAGGGCGAGGGCAGATACGCAGTATTTT. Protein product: CASTRARADTQYF.

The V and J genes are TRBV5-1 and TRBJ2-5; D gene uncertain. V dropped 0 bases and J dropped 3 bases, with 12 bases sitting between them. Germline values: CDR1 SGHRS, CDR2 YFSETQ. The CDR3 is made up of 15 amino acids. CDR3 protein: CASSLAGSLKETQYF. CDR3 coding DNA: TGCGCCAGCAGCTTGGCCGGGTCTCTGAAAGAGACCCAGTACTTC.

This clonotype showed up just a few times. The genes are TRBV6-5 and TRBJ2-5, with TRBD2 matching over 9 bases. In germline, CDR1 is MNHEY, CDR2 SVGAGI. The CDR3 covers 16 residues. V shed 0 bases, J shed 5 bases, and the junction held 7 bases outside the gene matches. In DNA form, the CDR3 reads TGTGCCAGCAGTTACTCGAAGGTAGCGGGGGTGGAGACCCAGTACTTC. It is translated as CASSYSKVAGVETQYF.

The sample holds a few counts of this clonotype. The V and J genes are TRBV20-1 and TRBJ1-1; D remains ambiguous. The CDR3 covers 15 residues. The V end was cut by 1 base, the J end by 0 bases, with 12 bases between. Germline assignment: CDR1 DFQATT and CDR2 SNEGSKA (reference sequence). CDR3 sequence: CSARVAGNLNTEAFF. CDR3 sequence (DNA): TGCAGTGCTAGAGTCGCCGGGAATCTGAACACTGAAGCTTTCTTT.

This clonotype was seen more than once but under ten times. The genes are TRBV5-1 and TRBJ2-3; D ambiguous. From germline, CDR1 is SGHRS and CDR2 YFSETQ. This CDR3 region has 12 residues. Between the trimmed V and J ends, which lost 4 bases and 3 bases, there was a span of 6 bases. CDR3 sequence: CASSRRTDTQYF. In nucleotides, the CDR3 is TGCGCCAGCAGCAGGCGAACAGATACGCAGTATTTT.

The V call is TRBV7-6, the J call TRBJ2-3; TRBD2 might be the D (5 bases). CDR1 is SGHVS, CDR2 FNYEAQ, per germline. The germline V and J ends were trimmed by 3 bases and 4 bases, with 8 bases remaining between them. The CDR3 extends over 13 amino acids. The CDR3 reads CASSFSDSDTQYF. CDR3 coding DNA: TGTGCCAGCAGCTTTAGCGACTCAGATACGCAGTATTTT. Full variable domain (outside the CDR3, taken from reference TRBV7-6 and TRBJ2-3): GAGVSQSPRYKVTKRGQDVALRCDPISGHVSLYWYRQALGQGPEFLTYFNYEAQQDKSGLPNDRFSAERPEGSISTLTIQRTEQRDSAMYRCASSFSDSDTQYFGPGTRLTVL.

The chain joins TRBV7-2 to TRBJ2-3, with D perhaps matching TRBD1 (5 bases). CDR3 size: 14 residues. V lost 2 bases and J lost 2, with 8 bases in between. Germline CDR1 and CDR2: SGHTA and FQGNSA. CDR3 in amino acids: CASSLQGLTDTQYF. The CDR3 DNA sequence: TGTGCCAGCAGCTTACAGGGTCTCACAGATACGCAGTATTTT.

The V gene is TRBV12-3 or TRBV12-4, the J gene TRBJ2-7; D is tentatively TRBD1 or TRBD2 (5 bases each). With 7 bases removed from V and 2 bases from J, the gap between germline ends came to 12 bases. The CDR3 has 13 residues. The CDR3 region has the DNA TGTGCCAGCACCCCCAGAGGGGCCTACGAGCAGTACTTC. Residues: CASTPRGAYEQYF.